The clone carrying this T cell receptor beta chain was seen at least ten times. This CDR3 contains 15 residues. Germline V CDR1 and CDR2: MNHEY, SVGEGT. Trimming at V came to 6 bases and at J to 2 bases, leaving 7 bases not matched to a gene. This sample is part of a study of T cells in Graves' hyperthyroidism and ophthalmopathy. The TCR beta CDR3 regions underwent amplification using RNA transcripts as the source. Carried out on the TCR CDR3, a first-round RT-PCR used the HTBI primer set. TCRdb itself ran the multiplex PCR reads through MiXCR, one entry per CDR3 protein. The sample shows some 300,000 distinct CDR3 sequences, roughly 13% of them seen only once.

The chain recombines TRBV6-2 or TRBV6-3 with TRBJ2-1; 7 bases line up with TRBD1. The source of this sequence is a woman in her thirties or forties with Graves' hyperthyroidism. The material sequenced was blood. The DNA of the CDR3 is TGTGCCAGCAGCTTACAGGGGCCAGCCTACAATGAGCAGTTCTTC. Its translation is CASSLQGPAYNEQFF.